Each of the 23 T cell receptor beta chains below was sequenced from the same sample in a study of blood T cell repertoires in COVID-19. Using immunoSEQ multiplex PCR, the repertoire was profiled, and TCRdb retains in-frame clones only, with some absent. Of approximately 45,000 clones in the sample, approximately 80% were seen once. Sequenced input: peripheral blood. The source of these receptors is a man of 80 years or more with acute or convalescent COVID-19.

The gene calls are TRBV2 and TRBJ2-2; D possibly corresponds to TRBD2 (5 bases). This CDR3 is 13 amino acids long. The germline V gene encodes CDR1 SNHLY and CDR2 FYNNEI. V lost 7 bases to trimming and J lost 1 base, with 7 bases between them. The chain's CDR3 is CASTGVNTGELFF. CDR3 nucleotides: TGTGCCAGCACCGGGGTGAACACCGGGGAGCTGTTTTTT.

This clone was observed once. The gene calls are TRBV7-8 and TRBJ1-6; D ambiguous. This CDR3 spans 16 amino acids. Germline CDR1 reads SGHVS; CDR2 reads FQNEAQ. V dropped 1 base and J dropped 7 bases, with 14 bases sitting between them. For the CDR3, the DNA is TGTGCCAGCAGCTTAGTCCGGCCAGGCGGGAATTCACCCCTCCACTTT. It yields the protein CASSLVRPGGNSPLHF.

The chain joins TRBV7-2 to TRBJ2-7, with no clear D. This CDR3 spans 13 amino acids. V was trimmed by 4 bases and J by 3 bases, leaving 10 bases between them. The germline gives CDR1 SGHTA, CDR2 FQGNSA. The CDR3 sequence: CASSSSPLYEQYF. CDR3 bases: TGTGCCAGCAGCTCCTCCCCCCTCTACGAGCAGTACTTC.

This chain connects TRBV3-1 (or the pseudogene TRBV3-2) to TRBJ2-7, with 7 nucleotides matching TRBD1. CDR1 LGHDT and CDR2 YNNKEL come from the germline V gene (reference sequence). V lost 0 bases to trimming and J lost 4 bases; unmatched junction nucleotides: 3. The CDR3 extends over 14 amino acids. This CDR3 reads CASSQDYRGYEQYF. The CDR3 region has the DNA TGTGCCAGCAGCCAAGATTACAGGGGTTACGAGCAGTACTTC.

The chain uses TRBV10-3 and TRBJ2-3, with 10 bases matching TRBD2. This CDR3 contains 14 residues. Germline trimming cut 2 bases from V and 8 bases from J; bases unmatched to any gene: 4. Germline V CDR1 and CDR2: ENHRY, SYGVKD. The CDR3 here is CAISEPRLAGTQYF. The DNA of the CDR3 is TGTGCCATCAGTGAGCCGAGACTAGCGGGTACGCAGTATTTT.

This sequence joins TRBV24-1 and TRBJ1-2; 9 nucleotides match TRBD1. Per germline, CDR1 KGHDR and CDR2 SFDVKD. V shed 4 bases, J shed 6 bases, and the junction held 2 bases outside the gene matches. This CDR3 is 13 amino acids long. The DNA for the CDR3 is TGTGCCACCAGTGACCGGGACAGGGATGGCTACACCTTC. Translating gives CATSDRDRDGYTF.

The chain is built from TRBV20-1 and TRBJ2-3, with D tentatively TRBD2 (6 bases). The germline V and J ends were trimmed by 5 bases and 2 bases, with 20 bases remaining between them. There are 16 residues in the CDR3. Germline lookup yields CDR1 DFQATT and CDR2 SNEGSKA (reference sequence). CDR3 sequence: CSAGGWGRGFTDTQYF. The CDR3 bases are TGCAGTGCTGGTGGTTGGGGCCGGGGGTTCACAGATACGCAGTATTTT.

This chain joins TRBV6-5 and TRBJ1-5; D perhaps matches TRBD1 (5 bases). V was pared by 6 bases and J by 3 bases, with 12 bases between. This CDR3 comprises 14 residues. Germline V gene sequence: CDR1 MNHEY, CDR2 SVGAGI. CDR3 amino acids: CASSKGVDNQPQHF. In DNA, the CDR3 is TGTGCCAGCAGCAAAGGGGTGGACAATCAGCCCCAGCATTTT.

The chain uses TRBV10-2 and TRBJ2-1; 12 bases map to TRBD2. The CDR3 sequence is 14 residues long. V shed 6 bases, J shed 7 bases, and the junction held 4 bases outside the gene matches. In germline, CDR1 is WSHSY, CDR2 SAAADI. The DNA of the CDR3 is TGCGCCAGCAGCGTCGGACTAGCGGGGAATGAGCAGTTCTTC. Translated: CASSVGLAGNEQFF.

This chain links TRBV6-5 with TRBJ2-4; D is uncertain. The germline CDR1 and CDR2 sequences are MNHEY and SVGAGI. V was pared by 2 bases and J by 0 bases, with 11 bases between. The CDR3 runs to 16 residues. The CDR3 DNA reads TGTGCCAGCAGTTACCCCGGGTCGCTAGCCAAAAACATTCAGTACTTC. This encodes CASSYPGSLAKNIQYF.

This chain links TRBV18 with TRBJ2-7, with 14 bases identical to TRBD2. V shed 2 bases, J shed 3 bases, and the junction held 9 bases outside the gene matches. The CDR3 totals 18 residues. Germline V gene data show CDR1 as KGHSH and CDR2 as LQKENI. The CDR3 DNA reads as TGTGCCAGCTCACCAACCGGACTAGCGGGAGGAGGCAGCTACGAGCAGTACTTC. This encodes CASSPTGLAGGGSYEQYF.

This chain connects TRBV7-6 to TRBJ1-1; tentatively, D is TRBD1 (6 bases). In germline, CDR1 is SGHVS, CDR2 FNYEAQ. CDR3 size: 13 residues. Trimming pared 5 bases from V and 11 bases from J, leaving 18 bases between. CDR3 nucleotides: TGTGCCAGCAGCAACCGCAGGGGATTGGAGGCTTTCTTT. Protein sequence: CASSNRRGLEAFF.

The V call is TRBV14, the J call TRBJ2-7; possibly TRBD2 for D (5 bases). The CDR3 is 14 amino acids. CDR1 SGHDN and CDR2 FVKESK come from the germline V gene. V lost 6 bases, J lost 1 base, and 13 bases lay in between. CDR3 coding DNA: TGTGCCAGCAGTCCGGACTTCGTATCCTACGAGCAGTACTTC. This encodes CASSPDFVSYEQYF.

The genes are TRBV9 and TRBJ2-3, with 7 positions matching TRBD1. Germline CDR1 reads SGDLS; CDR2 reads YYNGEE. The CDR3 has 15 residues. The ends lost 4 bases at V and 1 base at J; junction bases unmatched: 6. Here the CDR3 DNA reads TGTGCCAGCAGCAAGACGGGACAGCGCACAGATACGCAGTATTTT. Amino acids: CASSKTGQRTDTQYF.

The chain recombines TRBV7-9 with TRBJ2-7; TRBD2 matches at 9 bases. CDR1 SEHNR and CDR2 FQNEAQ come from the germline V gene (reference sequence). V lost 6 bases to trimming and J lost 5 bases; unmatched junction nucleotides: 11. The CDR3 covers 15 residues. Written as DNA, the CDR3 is TGTGCCAGCAGTTCTCTAGCGGGGAGGCCTAACGAGCAGTACTTC. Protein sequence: CASSSLAGRPNEQYF.

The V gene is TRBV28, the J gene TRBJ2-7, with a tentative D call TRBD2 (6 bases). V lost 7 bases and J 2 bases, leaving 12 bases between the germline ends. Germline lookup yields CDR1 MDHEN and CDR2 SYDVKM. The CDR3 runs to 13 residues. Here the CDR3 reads CASNPGVAYEQYF. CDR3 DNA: TGTGCCAGCAACCCGGGGGTAGCCTACGAGCAGTACTTC.

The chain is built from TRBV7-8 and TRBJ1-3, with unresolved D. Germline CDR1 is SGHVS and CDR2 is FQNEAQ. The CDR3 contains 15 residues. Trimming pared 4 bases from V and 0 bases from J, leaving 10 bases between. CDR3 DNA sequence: TGTGCCAGCAGCTCAGTGTTCCCCTCTGGAAACACCATATATTTT. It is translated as CASSSVFPSGNTIYF.

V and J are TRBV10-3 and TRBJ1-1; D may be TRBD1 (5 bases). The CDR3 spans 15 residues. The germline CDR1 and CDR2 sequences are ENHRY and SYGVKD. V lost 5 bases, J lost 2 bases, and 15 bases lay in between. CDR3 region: CAISNSGRGNTEAFF. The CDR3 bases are TGTGCCATCAGTAATAGTGGAAGGGGTAACACTGAAGCTTTCTTT.

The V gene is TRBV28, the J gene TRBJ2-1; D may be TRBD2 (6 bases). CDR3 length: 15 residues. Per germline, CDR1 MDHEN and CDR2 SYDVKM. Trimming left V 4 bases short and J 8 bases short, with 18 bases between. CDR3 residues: CASSSGTSHSDEQFF. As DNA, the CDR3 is TGTGCCAGCAGTTCCGGGACTTCCCACTCGGATGAGCAGTTCTTC.

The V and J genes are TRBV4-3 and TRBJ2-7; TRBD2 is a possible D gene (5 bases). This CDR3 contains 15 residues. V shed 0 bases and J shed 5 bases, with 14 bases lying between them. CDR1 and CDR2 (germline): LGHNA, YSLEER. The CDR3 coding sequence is TGCGCCAGCAGCCAAGAAGACTACCCTCGGGACGAGCAGTACTTC. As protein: CASSQEDYPRDEQYF.

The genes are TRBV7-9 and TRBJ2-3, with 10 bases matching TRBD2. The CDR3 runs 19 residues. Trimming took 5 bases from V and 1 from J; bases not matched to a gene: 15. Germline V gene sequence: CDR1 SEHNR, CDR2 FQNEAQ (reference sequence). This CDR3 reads CASSLIGASGRGGTDTQYF. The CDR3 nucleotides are TGTGCCAGCAGCCTTATCGGGGCTAGCGGGAGAGGGGGCACAGATACGCAGTATTTT.

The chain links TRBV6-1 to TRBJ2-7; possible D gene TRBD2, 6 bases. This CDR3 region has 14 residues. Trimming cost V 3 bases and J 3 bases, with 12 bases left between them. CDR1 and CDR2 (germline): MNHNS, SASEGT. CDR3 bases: TGTGCCAGCAGTGAGAGGACGGGAGTCTACGAGCAGTACTTC. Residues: CASSERTGVYEQYF.

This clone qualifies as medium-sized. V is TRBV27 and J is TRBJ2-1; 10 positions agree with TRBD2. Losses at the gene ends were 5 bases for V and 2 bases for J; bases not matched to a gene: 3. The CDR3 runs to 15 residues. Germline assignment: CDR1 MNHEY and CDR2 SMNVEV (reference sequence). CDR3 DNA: TGTGCCAGCAGTCGTACTAGCGGGGCCTACAATGAGCAGTTCTTC. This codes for CASSRTSGAYNEQFF.